Below, 29 T cell receptor beta chains from the same sample are listed, as sequenced in a study of Graves' ophthalmopathy and Graves' hyperthyroidism. The authors amplified TCR beta CDR3 regions, and they did so from RNA transcripts for repertoire sequencing. Following a first-round RT-PCR that used HTBI primers, a second-round multiplex PCR was carried out. Each CDR3 protein gets one entry after TCRdb re-called the multiplex PCR reads with MiXCR. The sample lists over a million distinct CDR3 sequences, less than 45% occurring once. Sequencing was carried out using peripheral blood or thyroid tissue (not recorded which). These receptors all stem from an adult man with Graves' hyperthyroidism.

The CDR3 DNA follows: TGTGCCACCAGCAGAGATGGGAATCAGCCCCTCCACTTT. Amino acid sequence: CATSRDGNQPLHF. This chain joins TRBV15 and TRBJ1-6; D ambiguous. V was trimmed by 0 bases and J by 13 bases, leaving 10 bases between them. Germline V gene lookup returns CDR1 LNHNV and CDR2 YYDKDF (reference sequence). The CDR3 totals 13 residues.

There are a few counts of this clonotype. This chain joins TRBV19 and TRBJ2-5, with D perhaps matching TRBD1 (5 bases). The CDR3 contains 14 residues. CDR1 is LNHDA, CDR2 SQIVND, per germline (reference sequence). V was clipped by 4 bases and J by 5 bases, with 14 bases between them. In DNA, the CDR3 is TGTGCCAGTAGTAGGGGCCTCCCGCCGGAGACCCAGTACTTC. Amino acid sequence: CASSRGLPPETQYF.

This clonotype was counted between two and nine times. The chain employs TRBV11-2 and TRBJ2-5; D perhaps matches TRBD2 (8 bases). The V gene's germline CDR1 is SGHAT and CDR2 FQNNGV. The CDR3 sequence is 15 residues long. V was clipped by 7 bases and J by 5 bases, with 20 bases between them. In nucleotides, the CDR3 is TGTGCCAGCAACCTCCGGGACAGCGGGGGTGAGACCCAGTACTTC. Its protein product is CASNLRDSGGETQYF.

This clonotype was detected ten times or more. J is TRBJ1-2 and V is TRBV5-4; tentatively, D is TRBD1 (6 bases). Looked up from germline, CDR1 is SGHNT and CDR2 is YYREEE (reference sequence). CDR3 length: 13 residues. Trimming left V 4 bases short and J 4 bases short, with 11 bases between. CDR3 protein: CASSDDRLYGYTF. Here the CDR3 DNA reads TGTGCCAGCAGCGACGACAGGCTCTATGGCTACACCTTC.

In its sample, this clonotype was seen a few times. This chain links TRBV10-1 with TRBJ2-5, with D possibly TRBD2 on 5 matching bases. CDR1 is WNHNN, CDR2 SYGVQD, per germline (reference sequence). V was pared by 2 bases and J by 1 base, with 11 bases between. This CDR3 contains 15 residues. This chain's CDR3 is CASSERRRTQETQYF. CDR3 DNA sequence: TGCGCCAGCAGTGAGCGTAGGAGGACCCAAGAGACCCAGTACTTC.

As regards this clonotype: This clone may be a read error of a much larger clone one base away. The chain recombines TRBV10-3 with TRBJ2-5, with 9 bases fitting TRBD1. The CDR3 runs to 15 residues. CDR1 and CDR2 from the germline V gene are ENHRY and SYGVKD. CDR3 sequence reads: CANSGGTGFSETQYF. For the CDR3, the DNA is TGTGCCAACAGTGGCGGGACAGGGTTTAGCGAGACCCAGTACTTC.

This clonotype has more than one count but fewer than ten. The chain has TRBV5-6 and TRBJ1-6; D unresolved. The CDR3 spans 17 residues. Germline assignment: CDR1 SGHDT and CDR2 YYEEEE. The V end was cut by 2 bases, the J end by 0 bases, with 12 bases between. The CDR3 spells CASSLEFGSSYNSPLHF. The CDR3 DNA reads as TGTGCCAGCAGCTTAGAGTTCGGGAGCTCCTATAATTCACCCCTCCACTTT.

This sequence joins TRBV5-4 and TRBJ1-2; D unclear. The CDR3 is made up of 13 amino acids. Per the germline V gene, CDR1 is SGHNT and CDR2 is YYREEE (reference sequence). V lost 1 base and J lost 6, with 10 bases in between. CDR3 region: CASSLRQADGYTF. The CDR3 DNA reads TGTGCCAGCAGCTTGAGGCAGGCTGATGGCTACACCTTC. Together with reference TRBV5-4 and TRBJ1-2, the CDR3 gives the full variable domain: ETGVTQSPTHLIKTRGQQVTLRCSSQSGHNTVSWYQQALGQGPQFIFQYYREEENGRGNFPPRFSGLQFPNYSSELNVNALELDDSALYLCASSLRQADGYTFGSGTRLTVV.

Many counts were recorded for this clonotype. One end of the junction is discordant with germline, which a read error may explain. This rearrangement joins TRBV12-3 or TRBV12-4 to TRBJ1-1; 9 bases are shared with TRBD1. The CDR3 contains 14 residues. The CDR3 reads CASSSQGANTEAFF. The CDR3 region has the DNA TGCGCCAGCAGCTCACAGGGGGCTAACACTGAAGCTTTCTTT.

The V and J genes are TRBV4-3 and TRBJ2-2; maybe TRBD1 (5 bases). Germline V gene data show CDR1 as LGHNA and CDR2 as YSLEER. V dropped 0 bases and J dropped 6 bases, with 17 bases sitting between them. This CDR3 contains 17 residues. DNA of the CDR3: TGCGCCAGCAGCCAAGATTGGGATGCAGGGCGGCCCGGGGAGCTGTTTTTT. Amino acids: CASSQDWDAGRPGELFF.

This clonotype was detected a few times. This chain joins TRBV5-1 and TRBJ2-7; 9 positions agree with TRBD2. This CDR3 has 17 amino acids. The germline CDR1 and CDR2 sequences are SGHRS and YFSETQ. The junction had 12 bases not matched to a gene; V was cut back by 0 bases and J by 5 bases. The CDR3 protein is CASSLGASGAYNHEQYF. The CDR3 nucleotides are TGCGCCAGCAGCTTGGGGGCTAGCGGGGCGTACAACCACGAGCAGTACTTC.

The table lists this clonotype with a few counts. The genes are TRBV5-1 and TRBJ2-5; D uncertain. CDR1 is SGHRS, CDR2 YFSETQ, per germline. The CDR3 loop spans 14 amino acids. Trimming removed 0 bases at V and 3 bases at J, with 9 bases between. CDR3 coding DNA: TGCGCCAGCAGCTTGGAACTACCCGAAGAGACCCAGTACTTC. Amino acids: CASSLELPEETQYF.

The V call is TRBV20-1, the J call TRBJ2-5; weak D call: TRBD2 (5 bases). The germline gives CDR1 DFQATT, CDR2 SNEGSKA (reference sequence). V lost 2 bases, J lost 2 bases, and 12 bases lay in between. The CDR3 is 14 amino acids. The CDR3 region is CSARIVSGQETQYF. CDR3 DNA sequence: TGCAGTGCTAGAATAGTGAGCGGACAAGAGACCCAGTACTTC.

The genes are TRBV2 and TRBJ1-5; D might be TRBD1 (5 bases). Between the trimmed V and J ends, which lost 4 bases and 0 bases, there was a span of 16 bases. The CDR3 is 17 amino acids. Germline CDR1 is SNHLY and CDR2 is FYNNEI. CDR3 in amino acids: CASSGQRGQHSNQPQHF. The CDR3 DNA follows: TGTGCCAGCAGTGGACAGAGAGGCCAGCATAGCAATCAGCCCCAGCATTTT.

Notes on this clonotype: This could be a read error, since a much larger clone is one nucleotide away. This chain uses TRBV9 with TRBJ2-2; 9 positions agree with TRBD1. CDR1 and CDR2 from the germline V gene are SGDLS and YYNGEE. The CDR3 is 17 residues long. Written as DNA, the CDR3 is TGTGCCAGCAGCGACCCCAGGGGACAGGGAGACACCGGGGAGCTGTATTTT. Residues: CASSDPRGQGDTGELYF.

The chain links TRBV4-1 to TRBJ2-7; tentatively, D is TRBD2 (6 bases). CDR3 length equals 16 residues. CDR1 is MGHRA and CDR2 is YSYEKL in the germline V gene. The V gene lost 4 bases and the J gene lost 2 bases, with 18 bases spanning the gap. CDR3 amino acids: CASSLGGLRGTYEQYF. CDR3 sequence (DNA): TGCGCCAGCAGCCTTGGGGGACTGCGGGGAACCTACGAGCAGTACTTC.

This clonotype was detected many times. This chain links TRBV10-3 with TRBJ1-2; D not resolved. The CDR3 sequence is 11 residues long. Trimming stripped 6 bases from V and 8 bases from J, with 10 bases between. Germline values: CDR1 ENHRY, CDR2 SYGVKD. The CDR3 protein is CAISTDGGYTF. CDR3 sequence (DNA): TGTGCCATCAGCACAGACGGGGGCTACACCTTC.

This clonotype was found many times. V gene TRBV5-1 combines with J gene TRBJ2-7; a weak D match, TRBD2 (6 bases). The germline CDR1 and CDR2 sequences are SGHRS and YFSETQ. Deletions cut 3 bases from V and 3 bases from J, with 19 bases between. This CDR3 has 16 residues. CDR3 DNA sequence: TGCGCCAGCAGCTCAGACGGGACTTCATCTAACTACGAGCAGTACTTC. Amino acid sequence: CASSSDGTSSNYEQYF.

This clonotype has ten or more counts. The chain joins TRBV7-6 to TRBJ2-2; 7 bases are a match to TRBD2. This CDR3 contains 16 residues. Trimming removed 5 bases from V and 9 bases from J; junction bases left unmatched: 15. Germline CDR1 SGHVS, CDR2 FNYEAQ. The CDR3 DNA sequence: TGTGCCAGCAGCCAGTTACCAGCGGGATCTCTGAGGGAGCTGTTTTTT. This codes for CASSQLPAGSLRELFF. The variable domain in full, completed from reference TRBV7-6 and TRBJ2-2, reads GAGVSQSPRYKVTKRGQDVALRCDPISGHVSLYWYRQALGQGPEFLTYFNYEAQQDKSGLPNDRFSAERPEGSISTLTIQRTEQRDSAMYRCASSQLPAGSLRELFFGEGSRLTVL.

With respect to this clonotype: A much bigger clone sits one base away, suggesting this may be a read error. The chain is built from TRBV7-9 and TRBJ2-7; D unresolved. In germline, CDR1 is SEHNR, CDR2 FQNEAQ (reference sequence). The CDR3 covers 12 residues. The CDR3 loop is CASSHRSYGQYF. As DNA, the CDR3 is TGTGCCAGCAGCCACCGCTCCTACGGGCAGTACTTC.

This clonotype was seen ten or more times. This rearrangement joins TRBV20-1 to TRBJ2-7; 13 positions agree with TRBD2. This CDR3 contains 16 residues. The V gene's germline CDR1 is DFQATT and CDR2 SNEGSKA (reference sequence). Unmatched junction bases numbered 7, after V lost 3 bases and J lost 2 bases. This CDR3 is CSASGPTSGRTYEQYF. The CDR3 DNA is TGCAGTGCTAGCGGACCGACTAGCGGGAGGACCTACGAGCAGTACTTC.

A few counts support this clonotype. This rearrangement joins TRBV7-3 to TRBJ2-5, with D tentatively TRBD1 or TRBD2 (6 bases each). The CDR3 contains 16 residues. Germline-derived CDR1 and CDR2 are SGHTA and FQGTGA. Trimming removed 6 bases at V and 7 bases at J, with 24 bases between. The CDR3 loop reads CASSRSPPGALGTQYF. In DNA form, the CDR3 reads TGTGCCAGCAGTCGATCCCCGCCGGGGGCACTAGGGACCCAGTACTTC.

This clonotype has only a few counts. The chain carries TRBV12-5 and TRBJ1-1, with 8 nucleotides matching TRBD1. The V segment lost 4 bases and the J segment 3 bases; nucleotides outside the gene matches: 1. This CDR3 spans 13 amino acids. Germline values: CDR1 LGHNT, CDR2 FRNRAP. The CDR3 sequence: CASGSGGHTEAFF. DNA for the CDR3: TGTGCTAGTGGTTCAGGGGGCCACACTGAAGCTTTCTTT. The entire variable domain, with the rest obtained from reference TRBV12-5 and TRBJ1-1, is as follows: DARVTQTPRHKVTEMGQEVTMRCQPILGHNTVFWYRQTMMQGLELLAYFRNRAPLDDSGMPKDRFSAEMPDATLATLKIQPSEPRDSAVYFCASGSGGHTEAFFGQGTRLTVV.

V is TRBV9 and J is TRBJ1-6; the D gene is possibly TRBD1 (6 bases). The ends were cut back, 4 bases at V and 11 bases at J, with 25 bases in the middle. Germline lookup yields CDR1 SGDLS and CDR2 YYNGEE. The CDR3 has 17 residues. CDR3: CASSKKSGREQGTPLHF. In DNA form, the CDR3 reads TGTGCCAGCAGCAAAAAATCAGGTCGGGAGCAGGGGACACCCCTCCACTTT. Supplemented by reference TRBV9 and TRBJ1-6, the full variable domain reads DSGVTQTPKHLITATGQRVTLRCSPRSGDLSVYWYQQSLDQGLQFLIQYYNGEERAKGNILERFSAQQFPDLHSELNLSSLELGDSALYFCASSKKSGREQGTPLHFGNGTRLTVT.

J is TRBJ1-6 and V is TRBV11-2; TRBD1 is a possible D gene (5 bases). V gave up 7 bases and J gave up 7 bases, with 17 bases separating them. The CDR3 is made up of 15 amino acids. Germline CDR1 reads SGHAT; CDR2 reads FQNNGV. The CDR3 spells CASTWGGASNSPLHF. The DNA of the CDR3 is TGTGCCAGCACCTGGGGAGGGGCCTCGAATTCACCCCTCCACTTT.

The chain links TRBV10-2 to TRBJ2-7; tentative D call: TRBD2 (5 bases). The J call may be wrong; the DNA end is better matched by TRBJ2-1. This CDR3 is built from 14 residues. CDR1 WSHSY and CDR2 SAAADI come from the germline V gene. The CDR3 loop is CASIDAGYHNEQFF. The CDR3 coding sequence is TGCGCCAGCATAGATGCGGGTTACCACAATGAGCAGTTCTTC.

The rearrangement uses TRBV2 and TRBJ2-7, with 13 bases aligning to TRBD2. Looked up from germline, CDR1 is SNHLY and CDR2 is FYNNEI. The J segment lost 4 bases and the V segment lost 6 bases, leaving 15 bases of the junction unmatched. The CDR3 totals 18 residues. CDR3 sequence reads: CASRGGLAGEYQRYEQYF. As DNA, the CDR3 is TGTGCCAGCAGAGGTGGACTAGCGGGAGAATACCAGAGATACGAGCAGTACTTC.

The V and J genes are TRBV24-1 and TRBJ2-6; tentatively, D is TRBD2 (6 bases). The CDR3 contains 13 residues. Per the germline V gene, CDR1 is KGHDR and CDR2 is SFDVKD. Between the trimmed V and J ends, which lost 6 bases and 8 bases, there was a span of 10 bases. CDR3 residues: CATSPGGPNVLTF. The CDR3 nucleotides read TGTGCCACCAGTCCCGGGGGACCCAACGTCCTGACTTTC.

This clonotype was picked up many times. The rearrangement uses TRBV20-1 and TRBJ2-5, with TRBD2 matching over 13 bases. The CDR3 sequence is 16 residues long. Looked up from germline, CDR1 is DFQATT and CDR2 is SNEGSKA (reference sequence). Trimming took 5 bases from V and 5 from J; bases not matched to a gene: 11. CDR3 nucleotides: TGCAGTGCTCAAACTAGCGGGAGGGCCGGTACGGAGACCCAGTACTTC. Encoded protein: CSAQTSGRAGTETQYF.